The 28 T cell receptor beta chains presented below share a single source sample, sequenced in a study of vaccination and CD4 T cells after COVID-19. Oncomine TCR Beta short-read sequencing was applied to DNA from cultured CD4+ T cells. From the PCR reads, TCRdb called clonotypes with MiXCR, one entry per CDR3 protein. This sample has about 16,000 distinct CDR3 sequences; under 80% occur once, and the top ten carry around a tenth. Their recognized antigens are unknown. As for treatment: roughly 10-day PBMC culture with coronavirus spike peptide pools or control peptides (ViraFEST assay). Sequencing used CD4+ T cells from blood, cultured in vitro. These receptors originate from a human donor who had recovered from COVID-19.

The genes are TRBV20-1 and TRBJ2-3, with 9 bases aligning to TRBD1. Germline V gene data show CDR1 as DFQATT and CDR2 as SNEGSKA (reference sequence). CDR3 length: 13 amino acids. Germline trimming cut 5 bases from V and 4 bases from J; bases unmatched to any gene: 4. This CDR3 reads CSAPRTGADTQYF. The DNA of the CDR3 is TGCAGTGCTCCTCGGACAGGGGCAGATACGCAGTATTTT.

The J gene is TRBJ2-7, the V gene TRBV20-1, with 7 bases identical to TRBD2. The CDR3 extends over 15 amino acids. The germline gives CDR1 DFQATT, CDR2 SNEGSKA (reference sequence). Trimming at V came to 5 bases and at J to 0 bases, leaving 10 bases not matched to a gene. The CDR3 loop is CSAAPVAGSSYEQYF. CDR3 nucleotides: TGCAGTGCTGCCCCCGTAGCGGGTTCCTCCTACGAGCAGTACTTC.

This clonotype was seen only once. The chain uses TRBV28 and TRBJ2-1, with 9 positions matching TRBD2. CDR3 length: 16 amino acids. CDR1 MDHEN and CDR2 SYDVKM come from the germline V gene. V trimming: 7 bases; J trimming: 7 bases; junction bases outside the gene matches: 14. CDR3 protein: CASKSPASGTVNEQFF. CDR3 nucleotides: TGTGCCAGCAAAAGTCCCGCTAGCGGGACAGTGAATGAGCAGTTCTTC.

CDR3 sequence (DNA): TGTGCCAGCAGTTTACAGGAGGGGGTCGGGGAGCTGTTTTTT. Its protein product is CASSLQEGVGELFF. The J gene is TRBJ2-2, the V gene TRBV12-3 or TRBV12-4; the D call may be TRBD1 or TRBD2 (6 bases each). The CDR3 loop spans 14 amino acids. V dropped 2 bases and J dropped 7 bases, with 11 bases sitting between them.

This clonotype was counted a few times. The rearrangement joins TRBV6-5 to TRBJ2-7; the D is unclear. The CDR3 is 15 amino acids. The germline gives CDR1 MNHEY, CDR2 SVGAGI. V was shortened by 2 bases and J by 2 bases, with 13 bases between the two germline ends. The CDR3: CASSYQPTPTYEQYF. In DNA, the CDR3 is TGTGCCAGCAGTTACCAGCCGACTCCCACCTACGAGCAGTACTTC.

J is TRBJ2-1 and V is TRBV12-3 or TRBV12-4, with 11 bases aligning to TRBD2. After removal of 5 bases from V and 14 bases from J, the junction contained 14 bases not matched to a gene. This CDR3 has 15 amino acids. The CDR3 nucleotides are TGTGCCAGCAGTCCCACCTTAGCGGGAGGGCCCAAGGAGTTCTTC. Translating it yields CASSPTLAGGPKEFF.

The gene calls are TRBV6-1 and TRBJ1-1; D remains ambiguous. The CDR3 extends over 13 amino acids. Germline assignment: CDR1 MNHNS and CDR2 SASEGT. V was shortened by 6 bases and J by 8 bases, with 16 bases between the two germline ends. CDR3 amino acids: CASRDSGLREAFF. The CDR3 DNA reads as TGTGCCAGCAGAGATTCCGGGTTAAGGGAAGCTTTCTTT.

This chain connects TRBV28 to TRBJ2-2; a weak D match, TRBD2 (7 bases). V dropped 5 bases and J dropped 4 bases, with 17 bases sitting between them. Germline CDR1 MDHEN, CDR2 SYDVKM. This CDR3 contains 16 residues. CDR3 DNA: TGTGCCAGCAGTCCCCATTCCGGGGGGCCCACCGGGGAGCTGTTTTTT. Amino acids: CASSPHSGGPTGELFF.

The chain employs TRBV24-1 and TRBJ2-3; TRBD1 agrees at 7 bases. V lost 9 bases to trimming and J lost 0 bases; unmatched junction nucleotides: 2. Germline-derived CDR1 and CDR2 are KGHDR and SFDVKD. CDR3 length: 13 residues. The CDR3 loop is CATEGASTDTQYF. In nucleotides, the CDR3 is TGTGCCACCGAGGGGGCTAGCACAGATACGCAGTATTTT.

This clonotype was detected only once. The chain combines TRBV24-1 with TRBJ2-5; tentatively, D is TRBD2 (6 bases). The V gene's germline CDR1 is KGHDR and CDR2 SFDVKD. Trimming removed 6 bases from V and 3 bases from J, with 16 bases in between. This CDR3 contains 15 residues. Written as DNA, the CDR3 is TGTGCCACCAGTCACGGGGGTTCCCCTAAAGAGACCCAGTACTTC. Protein product: CATSHGGSPKETQYF.

By proportion, this clonotype is medium-sized (0.01 to 0.1%). The chain carries TRBV6-1 and TRBJ1-1; 8 bases align to TRBD1. The V segment lost 6 bases and the J segment 1 base; nucleotides outside the gene matches: 10. The CDR3 is 16 residues long. Germline values: CDR1 MNHNS, CDR2 SASEGT. For the CDR3, the DNA is TGTGCCAGCAGCCATGGGGAGGGGACAGGGAACACTGAAGCTTTCTTT. Protein product: CASSHGEGTGNTEAFF.

V gene TRBV27 combines with J gene TRBJ1-2; a possible D gene is TRBD1 (6 bases). The V gene lost 4 bases and the J gene lost 1 base, with 16 bases spanning the gap. The CDR3 runs 16 residues. Looked up from germline, CDR1 is MNHEY and CDR2 is SMNVEV (reference sequence). The CDR3 nucleotides are TGTGCCAGCAGTTGGTTGGGGGGGCAGGGTAACTATGGCTACACCTTC. Its translation is CASSWLGGQGNYGYTF.

This chain connects TRBV6-1 to TRBJ2-2, with D uncertain. V lost 4 bases, J lost 4 bases, and 10 bases lay in between. Germline V CDR1 and CDR2: MNHNS, SASEGT. This CDR3 spans 14 amino acids. CDR3 nucleotides: TGTGCCAGCAGTGCAGGCACGGCCACCGGGGAGCTGTTTTTT. This sequence encodes CASSAGTATGELFF.

The chain employs TRBV6-1 and TRBJ2-7; 7 bases agree with TRBD1. Germline V gives CDR1 MNHNS, CDR2 SASEGT. The junction had 9 bases not matched to a gene; V was cut back by 10 bases and J by 3 bases. CDR3 length equals 13 residues. The CDR3 spells CATLRQGGYEQYF. CDR3 bases: TGTGCCACCCTTCGACAGGGCGGCTACGAGCAGTACTTC.

The rearrangement links TRBV4-1 to TRBJ2-1; 7 nucleotides agree with TRBD1. Germline values: CDR1 MGHRA, CDR2 YSYEKL. Losses at the gene ends were 0 bases for V and 10 bases for J; bases not matched to a gene: 18. The CDR3 covers 18 residues. CDR3 bases: TGCGCCAGCAGCCAAGAAGGATCCGGAGACAGGGAATCCCTCGAGCAGTTCTTC. It translates to CASSQEGSGDRESLEQFF.

This chain joins TRBV19 and TRBJ1-2; D call uncertain. The CDR3 runs to 13 residues. Germline V CDR1 and CDR2: LNHDA, SQIVND (reference sequence). V was trimmed by 10 bases and J by 6 bases, leaving 18 bases between them. The CDR3 DNA is TGTGCCAATAGGACCCGGGGAACCCATGGCTACACCTTC. Protein: CANRTRGTHGYTF.

The chain couples TRBV11-2 to TRBJ2-7; D is ambiguous. CDR3 length: 13 residues. CDR1 SGHAT and CDR2 FQNNGV come from the germline V gene. V was clipped by 6 bases and J by 0 bases, with 9 bases between them. DNA for the CDR3: TGTGCCAGCAGGCAACCGGGCTCCTACGAGCAGTACTTC. Protein product: CASRQPGSYEQYF.

The sample holds a few counts of this clonotype. The chain has TRBV28 and TRBJ1-5, with D hard to call. This CDR3 is built from 11 residues. The V and J ends lost 4 bases and 9 bases respectively, with 7 bases between them. In germline, CDR1 is MDHEN, CDR2 SYDVKM. CDR3 residues: CASSSTRPQHF. DNA of the CDR3: TGTGCCAGCAGTTCCACCCGGCCCCAGCATTTT. The variable domain in full, completed from reference TRBV28 and TRBJ1-5, reads DVKVTQSSRYLVKRTGEKVFLECVQDMDHENMFWYRQDPGLGLRLIYFSYDVKMKEKGDIPEGYSVSREKKERFSLILESASTNQTSMYLCASSSTRPQHFGDGTRLSIL.

The chain recombines TRBV6-2 or TRBV6-3 with TRBJ1-2; D is undetermined. Germline V gene lookup returns CDR1 MNHEY and CDR2 SVGEGT. V shed 2 bases and J shed 4 bases, with 17 bases lying between them. The CDR3 has 16 residues. Here the CDR3 reads CASSYAWGNAAYGYTF. CDR3 in DNA: TGTGCCAGCAGTTACGCCTGGGGTAACGCGGCCTATGGCTACACCTTC.

Here the CDR3 reads CASNSINYGYTF. The CDR3, as DNA: TGTGCCAGCAACTCAATTAACTATGGCTACACCTTC. The rearrangement joins TRBV25-1 to TRBJ1-2; D gene uncertain. The V gene lost 7 bases and the J gene lost 1 base, with 7 bases spanning the gap. This CDR3 region has 12 residues. Germline lookup yields CDR1 MGHDK and CDR2 SYGVNS.

This clonotype appeared a few times. The genes are TRBV20-1 and TRBJ1-5; D call uncertain. CDR3 size: 13 residues. Trimming removed 8 bases at V and 6 bases at J, with 17 bases between. In germline, CDR1 is DFQATT, CDR2 SNEGSKA (reference sequence). The CDR3 sequence is CSSKRWVAQPQHF. CDR3 coding DNA: TGCAGTTCCAAGAGGTGGGTGGCTCAGCCCCAGCATTTT.

The chain has TRBV20-1 and TRBJ1-3; D is ambiguous. The ends were cut back, 5 bases at V and 2 bases at J, with 7 bases in the middle. Germline V gene lookup returns CDR1 DFQATT and CDR2 SNEGSKA (reference sequence). The CDR3 is made up of 12 amino acids. DNA for the CDR3: TGCAGTGCTCCCTGGCCTGGAAACACCATATATTTT. Translation: CSAPWPGNTIYF.

This sequence joins TRBV11-3 and TRBJ1-6; no definite D call. The CDR3 has 13 residues. In germline, CDR1 is SGHNT, CDR2 YENEEA. The V gene lost 5 bases and the J gene lost 6 bases, with 8 bases spanning the gap. The CDR3 DNA reads TGTGCCAGCAGCACCAGATTTAATTCACCCCTCCACTTT. This sequence encodes CASSTRFNSPLHF.

This clonotype has only a few counts. This chain joins TRBV30 and TRBJ1-6; TRBD1 matches at 11 bases. The length of the CDR3 is 15 residues. The ends lost 3 bases at V and 9 bases at J; junction bases unmatched: 7. CDR1 and CDR2 from the germline V gene are GTSNPN and SVGIG (reference sequence). CDR3 bases: TGTGCCTGGAGGTGGACAGGGGGCATCAGTTCACCCCTCCACTTT. Translation gives CAWRWTGGISSPLHF.

The chain carries TRBV5-4 and TRBJ2-3, with D perhaps matching TRBD1 (5 bases). This CDR3 contains 16 residues. Germline-derived CDR1 and CDR2 are SGHNT and YYREEE (reference sequence). V lost 1 base and J lost 1, with 13 bases in between. CDR3 sequence reads: CASSLSQGPGTDTQYF. The CDR3 DNA sequence: TGTGCCAGCAGCTTGTCCCAGGGTCCGGGCACAGATACGCAGTATTTT.

The CDR3 here is CASKALAGNEQYF. CDR3 nucleotides: TGTGCCAGCAAAGCGCTAGCGGGAAACGAGCAGTACTTC. This chain connects TRBV6-1 to TRBJ2-7; 9 positions match TRBD2. The CDR3 consists of 13 residues. The ends lost 7 bases at V and 5 bases at J; junction bases unmatched: 6. The germline V gene has CDR1 MNHNS and CDR2 SASEGT.

This CDR3 reads CASSLEGQYSYEQYF. The DNA for the CDR3 is TGTGCCAGCAGCTTAGAGGGACAGTACTCCTACGAGCAGTACTTC. V gene TRBV7-9 combines with J gene TRBJ2-7; 7 nucleotides line up with TRBD1. Unmatched junction bases numbered 3, after V lost 1 base and J lost 0 bases. CDR3 length: 15 amino acids. Germline values: CDR1 SEHNR, CDR2 FQNEAQ (reference sequence).

Only a few counts were recorded for this clonotype. CDR3 residues: CASSSPGGTEAFF. The CDR3 coding sequence is TGTGCCAGCAGTTCCCCAGGGGGCACTGAAGCTTTCTTT. This chain links TRBV6-5 with TRBJ1-1; 7 bases map to TRBD1. V lost 4 bases and J lost 4; bases outside the gene matches: 3. The CDR3 length is 13 residues. Germline loops: CDR1 MNHEY, CDR2 SVGAGI.